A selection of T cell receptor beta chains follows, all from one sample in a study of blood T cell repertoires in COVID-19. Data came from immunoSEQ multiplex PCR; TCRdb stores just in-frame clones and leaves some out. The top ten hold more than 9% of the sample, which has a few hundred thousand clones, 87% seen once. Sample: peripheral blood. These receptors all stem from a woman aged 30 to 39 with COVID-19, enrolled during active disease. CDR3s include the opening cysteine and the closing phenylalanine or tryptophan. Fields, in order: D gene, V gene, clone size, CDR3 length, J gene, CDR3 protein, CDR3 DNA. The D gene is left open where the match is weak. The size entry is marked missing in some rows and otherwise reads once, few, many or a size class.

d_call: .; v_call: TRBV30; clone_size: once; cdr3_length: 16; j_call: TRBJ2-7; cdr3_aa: CAWSHSGSTYSYEQYF; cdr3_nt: TGTGCCTGGAGTCATAGCGGATCAACCTACTCCTACGAGCAGTACTTC
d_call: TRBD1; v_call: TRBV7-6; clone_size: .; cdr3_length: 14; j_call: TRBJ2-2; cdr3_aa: CASSQNRGPGELFF; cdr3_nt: TGTGCCAGCAGCCAAAATAGGGGGCCCGGGGAGCTGTTTTTT
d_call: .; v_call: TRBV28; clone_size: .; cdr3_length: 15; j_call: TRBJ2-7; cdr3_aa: CASSDRTRNSYEQYF; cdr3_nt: TGTGCCAGCAGTGACAGGACCCGCAATTCCTACGAGCAGTACTTC
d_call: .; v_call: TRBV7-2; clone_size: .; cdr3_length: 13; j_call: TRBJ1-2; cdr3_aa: CASSFQQGYGYTF; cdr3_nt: TGTGCCAGCAGCTTCCAACAGGGTTATGGCTACACCTTC
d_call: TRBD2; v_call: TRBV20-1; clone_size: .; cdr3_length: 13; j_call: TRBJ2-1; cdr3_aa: CSASPPSGRRQFF; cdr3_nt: TGCAGTGCTAGTCCGCCTAGCGGGAGGAGGCAGTTCTTC
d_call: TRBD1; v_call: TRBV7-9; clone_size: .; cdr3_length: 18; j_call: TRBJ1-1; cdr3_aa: CASSPEGQGIPLNTEAFF; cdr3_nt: TGTGCCAGCAGCCCAGAGGGACAGGGGATCCCCCTGAACACTGAAGCTTTCTTT
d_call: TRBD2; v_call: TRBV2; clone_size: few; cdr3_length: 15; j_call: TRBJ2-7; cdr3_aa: CASKPTSGGSHEQYF; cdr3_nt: TGTGCCAGCAAGCCTACATCCGGGGGGAGCCACGAGCAGTACTTC
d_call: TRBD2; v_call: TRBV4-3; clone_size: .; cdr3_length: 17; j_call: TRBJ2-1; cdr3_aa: CASSQGTSGRAFDEQFF; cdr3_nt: TGCGCCAGCAGCCAAGGGACTAGCGGGAGGGCCTTCGATGAGCAGTTCTTC
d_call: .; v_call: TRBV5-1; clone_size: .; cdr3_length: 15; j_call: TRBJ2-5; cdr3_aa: CASSYILTGQETQYF; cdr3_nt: TGCGCCAGCAGCTACATCTTGACAGGTCAAGAGACCCAGTACTTC
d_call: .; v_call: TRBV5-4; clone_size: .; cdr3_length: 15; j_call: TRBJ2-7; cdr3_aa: CASSLALNSGYEQYF; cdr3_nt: TGTGCCAGCAGCTTGGCCTTGAATAGCGGCTACGAGCAGTACTTC
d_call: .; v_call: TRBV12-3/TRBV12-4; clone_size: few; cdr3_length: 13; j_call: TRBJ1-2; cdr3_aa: CASSLDGGDGYTF; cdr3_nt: TGTGCCAGCAGTTTAGACGGCGGAGATGGCTACACCTTC
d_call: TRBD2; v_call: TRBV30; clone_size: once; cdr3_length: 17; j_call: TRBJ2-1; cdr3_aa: CAWSALAGPSSYNEQFF; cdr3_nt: TGTGCCTGGAGTGCACTAGCGGGGCCTAGCTCCTACAATGAGCAGTTCTTC
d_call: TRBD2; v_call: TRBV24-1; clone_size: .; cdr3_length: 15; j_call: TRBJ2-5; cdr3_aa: CATSDPREGGETQYF; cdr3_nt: TGTGCCACCAGTGATCCCCGGGAGGGCGGGGAGACCCAGTACTTC
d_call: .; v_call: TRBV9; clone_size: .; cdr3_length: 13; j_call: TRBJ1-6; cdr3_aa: CASSGIGAEPLHF; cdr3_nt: TGTGCCAGCAGCGGGATCGGAGCAGAACCCCTCCACTTT
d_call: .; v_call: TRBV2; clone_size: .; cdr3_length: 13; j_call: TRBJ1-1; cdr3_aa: CASSERLNTEAFF; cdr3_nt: TGTGCCAGCAGTGAACGGTTGAACACTGAAGCTTTCTTT
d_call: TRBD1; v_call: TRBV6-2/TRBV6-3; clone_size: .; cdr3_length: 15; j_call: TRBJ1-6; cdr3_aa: CASSYAGTGSPPLHF; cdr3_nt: TGTGCCAGCAGTTACGCCGGGACAGGGAGTCCACCCCTCCACTTT
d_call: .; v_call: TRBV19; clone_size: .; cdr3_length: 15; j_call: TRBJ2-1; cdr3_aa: CASSMSASSYNEQFF; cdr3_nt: TGTGCCAGTAGTATGTCGGCTAGTTCCTACAATGAGCAGTTCTTC
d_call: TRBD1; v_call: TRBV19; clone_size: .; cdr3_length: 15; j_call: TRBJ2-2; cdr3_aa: CASSAGTGHTGELFF; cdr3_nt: TGTGCCAGTAGTGCCGGGACAGGGCACACCGGGGAGCTGTTTTTT
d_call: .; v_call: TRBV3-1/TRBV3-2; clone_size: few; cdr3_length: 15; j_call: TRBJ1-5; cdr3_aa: CASSQDVRSNQPQHF; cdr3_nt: TGTGCCAGCAGCCAAGATGTAAGGAGTAATCAGCCCCAGCATTTT
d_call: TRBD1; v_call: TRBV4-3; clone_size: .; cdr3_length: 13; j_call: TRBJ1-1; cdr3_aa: CASSQDPRGRTFF; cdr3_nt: TGCGCCAGCAGCCAAGATCCCAGGGGGAGGACTTTCTTT
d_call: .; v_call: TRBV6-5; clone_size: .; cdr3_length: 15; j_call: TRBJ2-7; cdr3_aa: CASSEMGTQPYEQYF; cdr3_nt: TGTGCCAGCAGCGAGATGGGGACACAGCCCTACGAGCAGTACTTC
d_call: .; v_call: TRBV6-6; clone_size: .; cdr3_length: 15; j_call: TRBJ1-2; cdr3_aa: CASSYSKQRNYGYTF; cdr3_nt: TGTGCCAGCAGTTACTCGAAACAGCGGAACTATGGCTACACCTTC
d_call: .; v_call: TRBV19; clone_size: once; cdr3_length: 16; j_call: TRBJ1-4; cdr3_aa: CASSSHPGLANEKLFF; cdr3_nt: TGTGCCAGTAGTAGTCACCCGGGACTTGCTAATGAAAAACTGTTTTTT
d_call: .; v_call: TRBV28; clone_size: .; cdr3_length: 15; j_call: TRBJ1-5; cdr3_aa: CASSIGTRFNQPQHF; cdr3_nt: TGTGCCAGCAGCATCGGGACACGTTTTAATCAGCCCCAGCATTTT
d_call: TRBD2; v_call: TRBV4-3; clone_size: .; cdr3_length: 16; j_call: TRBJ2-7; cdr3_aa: CASSQDGRVPTYEQYF; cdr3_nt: TGCGCCAGCAGCCAAGATGGGAGGGTCCCTACCTACGAGCAGTACTTC
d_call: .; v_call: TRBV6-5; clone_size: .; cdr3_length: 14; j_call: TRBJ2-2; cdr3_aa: CASSQQGRTGELFF; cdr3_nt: TGTGCCAGCAGTCAACAGGGGAGGACCGGGGAGCTGTTTTTT
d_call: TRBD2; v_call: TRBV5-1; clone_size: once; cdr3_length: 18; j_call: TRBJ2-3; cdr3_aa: CASSPGLAGTASTDTQYF; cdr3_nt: TGCGCCAGCAGCCCCGGACTAGCGGGGACCGCTAGCACAGATACGCAGTATTTT
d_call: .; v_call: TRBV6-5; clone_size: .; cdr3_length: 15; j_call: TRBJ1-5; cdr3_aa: CASRFGQSPLKPQHF; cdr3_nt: TGTGCCAGCAGATTTGGACAGTCCCCGTTGAAGCCCCAGCATTTT
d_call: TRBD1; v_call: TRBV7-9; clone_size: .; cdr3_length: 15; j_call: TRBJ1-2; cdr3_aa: CASSGADRGFYGYTF; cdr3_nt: TGTGCCAGCAGCGGAGCAGACAGGGGCTTCTATGGCTACACCTTC
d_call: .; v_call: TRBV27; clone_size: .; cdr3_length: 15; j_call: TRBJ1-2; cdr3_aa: CASSFFAGAGYGYTF; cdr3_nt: TGTGCCAGCAGTTTTTTCGCCGGCGCGGGGTATGGCTACACCTTC
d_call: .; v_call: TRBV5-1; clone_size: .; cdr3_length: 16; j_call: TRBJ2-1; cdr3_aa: CASSRGPPRGRDEQFF; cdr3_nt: TGCGCCAGCAGCCGTGGACCCCCTCGCGGGCGGGATGAGCAGTTCTTC
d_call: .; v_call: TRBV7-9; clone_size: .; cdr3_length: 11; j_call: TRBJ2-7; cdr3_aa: CASSLYGEQYF; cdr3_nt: TGTGCCAGCAGCTTATACGGCGAGCAGTACTTC
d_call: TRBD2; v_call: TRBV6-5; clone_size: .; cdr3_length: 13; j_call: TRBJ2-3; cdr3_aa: CASRAGGIDTQYF; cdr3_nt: TGTGCCAGCAGGGCGGGGGGCATCGATACGCAGTATTTT
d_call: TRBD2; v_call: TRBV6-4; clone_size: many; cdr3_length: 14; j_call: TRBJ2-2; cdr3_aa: CASSDSGSTGELFF; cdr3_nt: TGTGCCAGCAGTGACAGCGGGAGCACCGGGGAGCTGTTTTTT
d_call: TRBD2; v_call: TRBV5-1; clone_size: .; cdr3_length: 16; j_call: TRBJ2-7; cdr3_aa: CASSLILGGVPYEQYF; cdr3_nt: TGCGCCAGCAGCTTGATCCTGGGGGGGGTCCCCTACGAGCAGTACTTC
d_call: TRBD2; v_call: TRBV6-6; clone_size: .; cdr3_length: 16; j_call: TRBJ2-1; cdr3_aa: CASSSKAGGPSDEQFF; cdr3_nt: TGTGCCAGCAGTTCCAAAGCGGGAGGACCGAGTGATGAGCAGTTCTTC
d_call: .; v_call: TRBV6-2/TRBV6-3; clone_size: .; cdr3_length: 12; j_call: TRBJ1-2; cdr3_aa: CASSFGQYGYTF; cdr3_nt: TGTGCCAGCAGTTTCGGACAGTATGGCTACACCTTC
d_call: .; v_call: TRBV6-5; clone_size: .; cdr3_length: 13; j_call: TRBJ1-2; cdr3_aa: CASSYSRAPGYTF; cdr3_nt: TGTGCCAGCAGTTACTCGAGGGCACCCGGCTACACCTTC
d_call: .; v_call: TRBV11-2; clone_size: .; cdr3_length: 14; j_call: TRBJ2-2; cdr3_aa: CASSLTGNTGELFF; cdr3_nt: TGTGCCAGCAGCTTAACCGGGAACACCGGGGAGCTGTTTTTT
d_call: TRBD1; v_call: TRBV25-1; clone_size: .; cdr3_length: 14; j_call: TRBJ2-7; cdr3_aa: CASSVTGGTYEQYF; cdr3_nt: TGTGCCAGCAGTGTCACAGGGGGAACCTACGAGCAGTACTTC
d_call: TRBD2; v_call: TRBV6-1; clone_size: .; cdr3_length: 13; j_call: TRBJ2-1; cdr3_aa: CASSETSGNEQFF; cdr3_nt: TGTGCCAGCAGTGAAACTAGCGGCAATGAGCAGTTCTTC
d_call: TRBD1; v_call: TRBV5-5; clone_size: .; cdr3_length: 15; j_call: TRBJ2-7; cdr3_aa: CASSLGGRGLLEQYF; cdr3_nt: TGTGCCAGCAGCTTGGGCGGCAGGGGGCTTCTCGAGCAGTACTTC
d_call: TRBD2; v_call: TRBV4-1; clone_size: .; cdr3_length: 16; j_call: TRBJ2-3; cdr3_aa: CASSLTSGAWGDTQYF; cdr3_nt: TGCGCCAGCAGCCTGACTAGCGGGGCCTGGGGAGATACGCAGTATTTT
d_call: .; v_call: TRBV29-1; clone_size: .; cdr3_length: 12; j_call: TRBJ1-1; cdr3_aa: CSVPPAAGEAFF; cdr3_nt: TGCAGCGTGCCCCCGGCGGCGGGTGAAGCTTTCTTT